This T cell receptor beta chain stems from a study of shared clonotypes between healthy human individuals. Study findings and constraints: Generation probabilities were higher for clonotypes shared across all four sorted-subset donors than for unshared ones. Researchers found naive subsets generally carried larger estimated richness than memory subsets.

Clones were sequenced by immunoSEQ multiplex PCR, and TCRdb holds only the in-frame ones, with some missing. In the table there are under 1,100,000 clones, 78% of which are singletons. Comment on this clone: Its antigen is not known.

CDR1 is MDHEN and CDR2 is SYDVKM in the germline V gene. The CDR3 is made up of 12 amino acids. The TCR sequence derives from a man between 18 and 29 years old in good health. Some clones in this sample may be carry-over from other donors' samples. V is TRBV28 and J is TRBJ2-7; possible D gene TRBD1, 5 bases. Sequenced: memory CD4+ T cells from PBMCs. Sample subset: CD45RA-negative fraction. CDR3 sequence reads: CVVGEQTYEQYF. The CDR3 DNA follows: TGTGTGGTAGGGGAACAAACCTACGAGCAGTACTTC.